This T cell receptor beta chain came from a study of CD4 T cells in relation to SARS-CoV-2 and coronaviruses (dated by TCRdb to the early 2020s). Concerning the study at large: In the ViraFEST assay, PBMCs were grown with antigen for around ten days, and TCR beta CDR3s were then sequenced to identify antigen-specific clonal expansions. An HIV-1 Nef peptide pool or a no-peptide culture served as the negative reference condition. HLA restriction was mapped for shared crossreactive spike epitopes using patient-derived lymphoblastoid cell lines. The study assessed, at the TCR clonotype level, memory CD4+ T cell crossreactivity between SARS-CoV-2 and common cold coronavirus spike proteins. Samples from a few pre-COVID donors and the naive versus memory experiments were sequenced with the Adaptive Biotechnologies TCR-sequencing kit; other data were Illumina-based. For other donors in the study, expansion assays were sequenced with a different, Illumina-based TCR-beta assay. On the study overall, not on this receptor specifically: Crossreactive clones showed significantly weaker SARS-CoV-2-driven expansion than monoreactive clones, consistent with antigenic imprinting. Pre-pandemic and post-infection samples were not both contributed by any donor, so tracing of the source of pre-existing responses was limited. Memory CD4+ clonotypes crossrecognizing SARS-CoV-2 and at least one common cold coronavirus spike were found in roughly three fifths of donors. Since the crossreactivity analysis centred on spike protein, crossreactivity against other viral proteins was not assessed. Small numbers of patients and of tested TCRs limited the study.

Based on the germline V gene, the CDR1 and CDR2 sequences are KGHDR and SFDVKD. The cysteine opens and the phenylalanine closes a CDR3 of 15 amino acids. Kept here is only the CDR3 DNA, which spans 45 bases and is read in frame from base 1. Trimmed from V: 3 bases; trimmed from J: 4 bases; junction bases lacking a gene match: 5. The protocol used for the library was the immunoSEQ multiplex PCR assay. The authors' analysis ran thus. During preprocessing, nonproductive sequences were removed, as were CDR3s that did not start with C, did not end with F or W, or were shorter than 7 amino acids. Antigen-specific clonotypes were called with the MANAFEST web app, based on expansion relative to reference and other culture wells. To be counted as positive, a clone had to show significant expansion compared with the reference culture, at an FDR below 0.05, in 2 of 3 replicate wells. To be called positive, a clone also had to show significant expansion compared with every other tandem well and an odds ratio greater than 5. Pairwise Levenshtein distance, computed with the stringdist R package after three terminal residues were trimmed from each end, was used as the measure of CDR3 homology. In its TCRdb copy, this immuneACCESS table keeps in-frame sequences only and misses some clones. Where compared with another copy, unresolved V genes explain less than half of these, and the others have no known cause. That table gives V, J and clone size, and the DNA gave D and trimming. Here the sample has about 24,000 clones; less than 85% occur a single time. The top ten clones comprise less than 20% of the sample.

CD4+ T cells from unexposed donors were collected before the COVID-19 pandemic (2011-2018). The EasySep CD4+ T cell isolation kit was used to isolate CD4+ T cells once the cultures had run for roughly eleven days. As cell number allowed, CD4+ T cells from unexposed donors were tested for reactivity to SARS-CoV-2 S and N and to four common cold coronavirus spike pools. PBMCs were cultured at a few million per well in IMDM supplemented with 5% human AB serum and roughly 9.6 IU/ml IL-2. Half of the culture medium was replaced with fresh IL-2-containing medium on days 3 and 7. In general, every peptide culture condition was set up in three replicate wells. The leukapheresis product used for the unexposed donors was purchased from a commercial source. Ficoll-Paque PLUS gradient centrifugation was used to isolate PBMCs from either whole blood or leukapheresis product. PBMCs were either cryopreserved at -140 degrees C or used fresh in the expansion assay. The QIAamp Micro DNA Kit was used to extract genomic DNA from the CD4+ T cells.

As concerns this clone: Its antigen target is currently unknown. Within one base of it there is no much larger clone, and no base qualities were kept.

The sample was CD4+ T cells from PBMCs, cultured in vitro. This clonotype was sampled from a human donor in good health. This chain joins TRBV24-1 to TRBJ1-2; TRBD1 lines up with 9 middle nucleotides. The CDR3 protein: CATSDPGTGPYGYTF. In nucleotides, the sequence is TGTGCCACCAGTGATCCCGGGACAGGGCCCTATGGCTACACCTTC.